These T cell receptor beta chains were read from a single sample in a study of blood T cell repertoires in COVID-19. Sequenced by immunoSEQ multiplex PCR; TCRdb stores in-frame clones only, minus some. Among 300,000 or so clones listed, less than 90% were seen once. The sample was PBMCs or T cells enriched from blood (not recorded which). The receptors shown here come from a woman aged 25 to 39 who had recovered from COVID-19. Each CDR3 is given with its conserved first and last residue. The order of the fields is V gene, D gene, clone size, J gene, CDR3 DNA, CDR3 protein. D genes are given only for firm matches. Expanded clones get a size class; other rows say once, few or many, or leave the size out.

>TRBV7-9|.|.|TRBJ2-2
TGTGCCAGCAGCATTCGTTGGGGCGACACCGGGGAGCTGTTTTTT
CASSIRWGDTGELFF
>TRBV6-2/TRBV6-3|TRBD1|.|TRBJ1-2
TGTGCCAGCAGTTACGCGGGACAGCTATTCTATGGCTACACCTTC
CASSYAGQLFYGYTF
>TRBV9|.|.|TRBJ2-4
TGTGCCAGCAGCATCGACGAGGGGGAAGCCAAAAACATTCAGTACTTC
CASSIDEGEAKNIQYF
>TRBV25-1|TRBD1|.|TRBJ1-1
TGTGCCAGCATGGGACAGGGGGAGACTTTAGCTTTCTTT
CASMGQGETLAFF
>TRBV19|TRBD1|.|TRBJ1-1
TGTGCCAGTAGTGTGGACAGGGAGTACACTGAAGCTTTCTTT
CASSVDREYTEAFF
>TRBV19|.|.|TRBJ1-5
TGTGCCAGTAGTGCGGACAAAGGGGGCAATCAGCCCCAGCATTTT
CASSADKGGNQPQHF
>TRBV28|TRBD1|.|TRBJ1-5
TGTGCCAGCATCAACAGGGGCACTTATAGCAATCAGCCCCAGCATTTT
CASINRGTYSNQPQHF
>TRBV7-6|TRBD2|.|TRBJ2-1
TGTGCCAGCAGCCACACTAGCGGGGGAGGTATGGGTGAGCAGTTCTTC
CASSHTSGGGMGEQFF
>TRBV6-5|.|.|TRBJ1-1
TGTGCCAGCAGCAGACAGGTCATGAACACTGAAGCTTTCTTT
CASSRQVMNTEAFF
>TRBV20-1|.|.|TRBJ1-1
TGCAGTGCTAGTCGGGGGTCAACAAGTGAAGCTTTCTTT
CSASRGSTSEAFF
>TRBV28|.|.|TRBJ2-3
TGTGCCAGCAGTCTCACCGGGACACGTGGCACAGATACGCAGTATTTT
CASSLTGTRGTDTQYF
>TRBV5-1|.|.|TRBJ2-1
TGCGCCAGCAGCTTGGTGTCCCGGACAAGAGTCAATGAGCAGTTCTTC
CASSLVSRTRVNEQFF
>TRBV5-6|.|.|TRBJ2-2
TGTGCCAGCAGCCACAGGGCTACGGCGAACACCGGGGAGCTGTTTTTT
CASSHRATANTGELFF
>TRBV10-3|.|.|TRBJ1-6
TGTGCCATCAGTGCCACGGGGGGACAAAGCTCCTATAATTCACCCCTCCACTTT
CAISATGGQSSYNSPLHF
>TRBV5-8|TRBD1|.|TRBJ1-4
TGTGCCAGCAGCGCGGGACAGGGGGCTGAAAAACTGTTTTTT
CASSAGQGAEKLFF
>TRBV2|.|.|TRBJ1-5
TGTGCCAGCAGTGAAGCCGACAGGAATCAGCCCCAGCATTTT
CASSEADRNQPQHF
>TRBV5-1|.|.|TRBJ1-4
TGCGCCAGCAGCTTTCGAGGTGAAAAACTGTTTTTT
CASSFRGEKLFF
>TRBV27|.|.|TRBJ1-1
TGTGCCAGCAGTTCGACAGCGACGAACACTGAAGCTTTCTTT
CASSSTATNTEAFF
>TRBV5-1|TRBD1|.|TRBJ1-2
TGCGCCAGCAGCCCTACAGGGGGCGAAGGCTATGGCTACACCTTC
CASSPTGGEGYGYTF
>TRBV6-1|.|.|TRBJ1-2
TGTGCCAGCAGTGAGGCGCTAGGGGGTGGCTACACCTTC
CASSEALGGGYTF
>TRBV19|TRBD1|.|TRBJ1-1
TGTGCCAGTAATGACAGGGGGTACACTGAAGCTTTCTTT
CASNDRGYTEAFF
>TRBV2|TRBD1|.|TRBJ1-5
TGTGCCAGCAGAGGCGTCGGGACAGGGGGCAGGTATAGCAATCAGCCCCAGCATTTT
CASRGVGTGGRYSNQPQHF
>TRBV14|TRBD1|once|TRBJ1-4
TGTGCCAGCAGTGGGACAGGACAAGGTGAAAAACTGTTTTTT
CASSGTGQGEKLFF
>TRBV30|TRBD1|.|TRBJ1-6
TGTGCCTGGAGTGACGGGACAGGGGTATCACCCCTCCACTTT
CAWSDGTGVSPLHF
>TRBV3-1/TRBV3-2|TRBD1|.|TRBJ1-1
TGTGCCAGCAGCCAACCAAGCGGGACAGGGTGGACTGAAGCTTTCTTT
CASSQPSGTGWTEAFF
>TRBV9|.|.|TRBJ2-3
TGTGCCAGCACAGGGGGAGGAATAGATACGCAGTATTTT
CASTGGGIDTQYF
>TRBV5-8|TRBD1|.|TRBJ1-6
TGTGCCAGCAGCTATGGACAGGGCCATCAGACCCTCCACTTT
CASSYGQGHQTLHF
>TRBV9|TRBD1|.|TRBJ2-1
TGTGCCAGCAGCGCCACGGACAGGGGACGTGAGCAGTTCTTC
CASSATDRGREQFF
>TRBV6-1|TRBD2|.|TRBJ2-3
TGTGCCAGCAGTGAAAAGAGCGGGGGGCACACAGATACGCAGTATTTT
CASSEKSGGHTDTQYF
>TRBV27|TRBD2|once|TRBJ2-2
TGTGCCAGCAGTTTACTAGCGGGAGTACGAGGGGAGCTGTTTTTT
CASSLLAGVRGELFF
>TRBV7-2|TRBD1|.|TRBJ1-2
TGTGCCAGCAGCTTAGTAGGACAGGGGGAAGGCTACACCTTC
CASSLVGQGEGYTF
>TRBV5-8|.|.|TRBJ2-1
TGTGCCAGCAGCCCCTCAGGGTTCAATGAGCAGTTCTTC
CASSPSGFNEQFF
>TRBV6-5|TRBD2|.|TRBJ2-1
TGTGCCAGCACGGATGGGGGGGGGTTTTACAATGAGCAGTTCTTC
CASTDGGGFYNEQFF
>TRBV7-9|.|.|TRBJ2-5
TGTGCCAGCAGCCCCAGGGTTATTCAAGAGACCCAGTACTTC
CASSPRVIQETQYF
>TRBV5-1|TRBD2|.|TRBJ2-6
TGCGCCAGCAGCTTGGGTCCGGGGGGTCAGAACGTCCTGACTTTC
CASSLGPGGQNVLTF
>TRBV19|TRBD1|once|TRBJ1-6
TGTGCCACCCGAGACAGGGGTGGTAATTCACCCCTCCACTTT
CATRDRGGNSPLHF
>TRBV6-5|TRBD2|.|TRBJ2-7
TGTGCCAGCATTAGCCCCGGACTAGCGGGAAACGAGCAGTACTTC
CASISPGLAGNEQYF
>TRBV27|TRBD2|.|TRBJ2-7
TGTGCCAGCAGTTCCCCCTCGGGAGCGGGGGGGCTCGAGCAGTACTTC
CASSSPSGAGGLEQYF
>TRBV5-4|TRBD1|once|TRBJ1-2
TGTGCCAGCAGCTCCGGGACAGGGGCCCATGGCTACACCTTC
CASSSGTGAHGYTF
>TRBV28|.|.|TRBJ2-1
TGTGCCAGCAGTTTGATAGGGCGCGGGGAGCAGTTCTTC
CASSLIGRGEQFF
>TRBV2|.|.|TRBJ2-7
TGTGCCAGCAGCGAGTCCGTAAGGGGTCCCTTGAACGAGCAGTACTTC
CASSESVRGPLNEQYF
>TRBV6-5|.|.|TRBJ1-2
TGTGCCAGCAAGGTCATCCCGGGGGGCTATGGCTACACCTTC
CASKVIPGGYGYTF
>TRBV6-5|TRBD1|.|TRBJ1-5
TGTGCCAGCAGTTACTCCTGGACAGGGGGCCATCAGCCCCAGCATTTT
CASSYSWTGGHQPQHF
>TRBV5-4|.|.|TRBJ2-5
TGTGCCAGCAGCTTGTCCCCTCCTCTCCAAGAGACCCAGTACTTC
CASSLSPPLQETQYF
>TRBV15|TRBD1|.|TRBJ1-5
TGTGCCACCAAGCCAGGGGACAGGGGGAGCAATCAGCCCCAGCATTTT
CATKPGDRGSNQPQHF
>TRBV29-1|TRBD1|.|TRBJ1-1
TGCAGCGTTGAGACAGGGGGCACTGAAGCTTTCTTT
CSVETGGTEAFF
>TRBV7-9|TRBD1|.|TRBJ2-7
TGTGCCAGCAGCCCCTCCGGGACAGGGGGTTACGAGCAGTACTTC
CASSPSGTGGYEQYF
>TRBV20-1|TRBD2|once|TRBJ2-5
TGCAGTGCTAGTTGGGGACTAGTTGGGATCCAAGAGACCCAGTACTTC
CSASWGLVGIQETQYF
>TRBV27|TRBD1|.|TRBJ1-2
TGTGCCAGCAGTTCCCCCGCGACAGGGCGGAACTATGGCTACACCTTC
CASSSPATGRNYGYTF
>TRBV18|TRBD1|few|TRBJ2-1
TGTGCCAGCTCACTTTCCGTCGAGGGGGCATTGGGTGAGCAGTTCTTC
CASSLSVEGALGEQFF
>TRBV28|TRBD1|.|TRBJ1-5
TGTGCCAGCAGTTTTGTCAGGGGGAACAATCAGCCCCAGCATTTT
CASSFVRGNNQPQHF
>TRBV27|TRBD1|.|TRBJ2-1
TGTGCCAGCAGTTTATGGACAGGGGCACCTTCTGAGCAGTTCTTC
CASSLWTGAPSEQFF
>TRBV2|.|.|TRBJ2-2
TGTGCCAGCAGTGAGGTGTCAGGGCTCGGGGAGCTGTTTTTT
CASSEVSGLGELFF
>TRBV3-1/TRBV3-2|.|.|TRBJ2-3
TGTGCCAGCAGCCAAGATGCGGGGCAGGGAACAGATACGCAGTATTTT
CASSQDAGQGTDTQYF
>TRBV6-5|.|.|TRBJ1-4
TGTGCCAGCAGTTACTCGGGCAGGACTAGGGAAAAACTGTTTTTT
CASSYSGRTREKLFF
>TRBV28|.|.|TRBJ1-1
TGTGCCAGCAGCCGCCCCGGGACTGAAGCTTTCTTT
CASSRPGTEAFF
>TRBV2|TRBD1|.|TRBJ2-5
TGTGCCAGCACACTACAGGGGCGAGGAGAGACCCAGTACTTC
CASTLQGRGETQYF
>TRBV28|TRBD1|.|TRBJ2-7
TGTGCCAGCAGTTTAGCGCGAGCAGGGGGCGACGAGCAGTACTTC
CASSLARAGGDEQYF
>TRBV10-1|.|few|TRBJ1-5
TGCGCCAGCAGGGTGCGGGGTCTGGGTCCGCTTAATCAGCCCCAGCATTTT
CASRVRGLGPLNQPQHF
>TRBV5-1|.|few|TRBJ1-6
TGCGCCAGCAGCTTGGCCAAGGAGGCATCCCCGTCACCCCTCCACTTT
CASSLAKEASPSPLHF